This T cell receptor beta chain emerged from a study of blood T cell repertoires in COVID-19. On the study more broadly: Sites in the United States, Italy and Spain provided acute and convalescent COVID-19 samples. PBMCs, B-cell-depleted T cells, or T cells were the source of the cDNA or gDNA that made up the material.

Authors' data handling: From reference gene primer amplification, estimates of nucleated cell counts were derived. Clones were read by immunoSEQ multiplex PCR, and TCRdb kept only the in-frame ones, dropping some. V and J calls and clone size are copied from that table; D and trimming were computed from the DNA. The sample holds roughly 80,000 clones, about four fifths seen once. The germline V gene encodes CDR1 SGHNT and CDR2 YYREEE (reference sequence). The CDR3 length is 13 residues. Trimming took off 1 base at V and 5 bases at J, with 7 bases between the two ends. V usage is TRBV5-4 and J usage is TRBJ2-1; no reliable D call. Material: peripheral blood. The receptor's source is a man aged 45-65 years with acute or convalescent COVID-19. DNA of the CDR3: TGTGCCAGCAGCTTGAAACAGCACAATGAGCAGTTCTTC. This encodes CASSLKQHNEQFF.